Below, 18 T cell receptor beta chains from the same sample are listed, as sequenced in a study of blood T cell repertoires in COVID-19. Repertoires were generated with immunoSEQ multiplex PCR, while TCRdb's copy carries only in-frame clones and drops some. The sample shows tens of thousands of clones, roughly 88% of them seen only once. Sequencing was performed on peripheral blood. These receptors were taken from a man younger than 35 with COVID-19, enrolled during active disease.

The CDR3 nucleotides are TGTGCCGCCGGGACTAGCGGGAGGGGGAACACCGGGGAGCTGTTTTTT. Translation: CAAGTSGRGNTGELFF. The genes are TRBV10-3 and TRBJ2-2; TRBD2 matches 16 bases. Trimming at V came to 11 bases and at J to 1 base, leaving 4 bases not matched to a gene. The CDR3 length is 16 residues. Per the germline V gene, CDR1 is ENHRY and CDR2 is SYGVKD.

The chain joins TRBV6-2 or TRBV6-3 to TRBJ2-1; 10 nucleotides align to TRBD1. CDR1 and CDR2 (germline): MNHEY, SVGEGT. Unmatched junction bases numbered 9, after V lost 5 bases and J lost 8 bases. The CDR3 has 15 residues. CDR3 nucleotide sequence: TGTGCCAGCAGTACCGGGACAGGGGAGGTCGATGAGCAGTTCTTC. Its translation is CASSTGTGEVDEQFF.

This rearrangement joins TRBV19 to TRBJ1-1; D perhaps matches TRBD1 (5 bases). There are 13 residues in the CDR3. The V and J ends lost 4 bases and 4 bases respectively, with 10 bases between them. The germline gives CDR1 LNHDA, CDR2 SQIVND (reference sequence). For the CDR3, the DNA is TGTGCCAGTAGTACCCAGGGAGGCACTGAAGCTTTCTTT. This gives the protein CASSTQGGTEAFF.

The chain is built from TRBV19 and TRBJ2-1; D is unresolved. Trimming left V 3 bases short and J 0 bases short, with 9 bases between. This CDR3 contains 15 residues. Germline V lookup: CDR1 LNHDA, CDR2 SQIVND (reference sequence). The CDR3 coding sequence is TGTGCCAGTAGTATCGAAAGCGTCTCCTACAATGAGCAGTTCTTC. Protein sequence: CASSIESVSYNEQFF.

This rearrangement joins TRBV6-5 to TRBJ2-1; 10 nucleotides line up with TRBD1. Germline CDR1 is MNHEY and CDR2 is SVGAGI. The junction had 4 bases not matched to a gene; V was cut back by 6 bases and J by 5 bases. The CDR3 has 14 residues. The CDR3 sequence: CASSRDRGHNEQFF. As DNA, the CDR3 is TGTGCCAGCAGCCGGGACAGGGGTCACAATGAGCAGTTCTTC.

This chain links TRBV29-1 with TRBJ1-2, with D possibly being TRBD1 (6 bases). Germline V lookup: CDR1 SQVTM, CDR2 ANQGSEA. The V end lost 0 bases, the J end lost 8 bases, and 7 bases lay between the germline ends. The CDR3 covers 11 residues. DNA for the CDR3: TGCAGCGTTGAAGACAGGGGCGGCTACACCTTC. Protein: CSVEDRGGYTF.

V usage is TRBV28 and J usage is TRBJ1-6; 8 bases are shared with TRBD1. The CDR3 extends over 15 amino acids. Germline V gene sequence: CDR1 MDHEN, CDR2 SYDVKM. With V trimmed by 4 bases and J by 7 bases, 6 bases remained unmatched. CDR3 coding DNA: TGTGCCAGCAGTTCCTGGACAGGGAGGAATTCACCCCTCCACTTT. Translating it yields CASSSWTGRNSPLHF.

The chain is built from TRBV18 and TRBJ2-3; 7 bases match TRBD2. CDR1 is KGHSH, CDR2 LQKENI, per germline. V shed 2 bases, J shed 6 bases, and the junction held 14 bases outside the gene matches. This CDR3 is built from 17 residues. CDR3 sequence reads: CASSPVSGGPGGDTQYF. CDR3 DNA sequence: TGTGCCAGCTCACCAGTCAGCGGCGGACCCGGGGGGGATACGCAGTATTTT.

J is TRBJ1-1 and V is TRBV28; no clear D. This CDR3 comprises 12 residues. The germline V and J ends were trimmed by 7 bases and 0 bases, with 6 bases remaining between them. The V gene's germline CDR1 is MDHEN and CDR2 SYDVKM. The CDR3 here is CASTEMNTEAFF. Here the CDR3 DNA reads TGTGCCAGCACGGAGATGAACACTGAAGCTTTCTTT.

This chain links TRBV6-2 or TRBV6-3 with TRBJ1-2, with 8 bases fitting TRBD1. Unmatched junction bases numbered 6, after V lost 5 bases and J lost 4 bases. This CDR3 region has 14 residues. In germline, CDR1 is MNHEY, CDR2 SVGEGT. CDR3 loop: CASSPKGTGYGYTF. CDR3 nucleotide sequence: TGTGCCAGCAGTCCCAAAGGGACAGGCTATGGCTACACCTTC.

This clone showed up just once. The chain has TRBV19 and TRBJ2-7; D not resolved. The V end was cut by 3 bases, the J end by 0 bases, with 9 bases between. This CDR3 region has 14 residues. In germline, CDR1 is LNHDA, CDR2 SQIVND (reference sequence). The CDR3, as DNA: TGTGCCAGTAGTATCCGGGTTAGCTCCTACGAGCAGTACTTC. Translation: CASSIRVSSYEQYF.

The V and J genes are TRBV12-5 and TRBJ2-2; D may be TRBD1 (6 bases). The ends were cut back, 3 bases at V and 8 bases at J, with 10 bases in the middle. This CDR3 has 13 residues. Looked up from germline, CDR1 is LGHNT and CDR2 is FRNRAP. The CDR3 region is CASGLSGVGELFF. In DNA form, the CDR3 reads TGTGCTAGTGGTTTATCAGGGGTAGGGGAGCTGTTTTTT. Using reference TRBV12-5 and TRBJ2-2 for the parts outside the CDR3, the full variable domain is DARVTQTPRHKVTEMGQEVTMRCQPILGHNTVFWYRQTMMQGLELLAYFRNRAPLDDSGMPKDRFSAEMPDATLATLKIQPSEPRDSAVYFCASGLSGVGELFFGEGSRLTVL.

A single count supports this clone. This rearrangement joins TRBV7-2 to TRBJ1-4, with 8 bases fitting TRBD1. The CDR3 is 15 amino acids. The V gene's germline CDR1 is SGHTA and CDR2 FQGNSA. V shed 5 bases, J shed 5 bases, and the junction held 7 bases outside the gene matches. CDR3 nucleotide sequence: TGTGCCAGCAGCACACAGACAGGGGTGAATGAAAAACTGTTTTTT. Its protein product is CASSTQTGVNEKLFF. Combining the CDR3 with reference TRBV7-2 and TRBJ1-4 gives the whole variable domain GAGVSQSPSNKVTEKGKDVELRCDPISGHTALYWYRQSLGQGLEFLIYFQGNSAPDKSGLPSDRFSAERTGGSVSTLTIQRTQQEDSAVYLCASSTQTGVNEKLFFGSGTQLSVL.

In its sample, this clone was seen once. J is TRBJ2-1 and V is TRBV19; D ambiguous. The V end was cut by 0 bases, the J end by 10 bases, with 4 bases between. The CDR3 loop spans 11 amino acids. Germline assignment: CDR1 LNHDA and CDR2 SQIVND (reference sequence). The CDR3 nucleotides are TGTGCCAGTAGTATAGAGCTAGAGCAGTTCTTC. Translated, it gives CASSIELEQFF.

This clone is a singleton in its sample. The chain links TRBV27 to TRBJ2-7, with 7 bases identical to TRBD1. The germline V gene encodes CDR1 MNHEY and CDR2 SMNVEV (reference sequence). The CDR3 is made up of 14 amino acids. J was trimmed by 5 bases and V by 5 bases; bases with no gene match: 9. This CDR3 is CASSRQGSTHEQYF. In DNA, the CDR3 is TGTGCCAGCAGTCGACAGGGATCGACCCACGAGCAGTACTTC.

This chain joins TRBV15 and TRBJ2-7; 9 nucleotides agree with TRBD2. The CDR3 loop spans 16 amino acids. Per the germline V gene, CDR1 is LNHNV and CDR2 is YYDKDF (reference sequence). Unmatched junction bases numbered 9, after V lost 0 bases and J lost 6 bases. The CDR3: CATSRDLVAGAREQYF. The CDR3 DNA sequence: TGTGCCACCAGCAGAGATTTGGTAGCGGGAGCCCGCGAGCAGTACTTC.

The genes are TRBV5-1 and TRBJ1-3; D ambiguous. V lost 0 bases and J 0 bases, leaving 10 bases between the germline ends. The germline CDR1 and CDR2 sequences are SGHRS and YFSETQ. This CDR3 has 16 amino acids. CDR3: CASSLGGISSGNTIYF. CDR3 coding DNA: TGCGCCAGCAGCTTGGGTGGCATATCCTCTGGAAACACCATATATTTT.

The J gene is TRBJ2-7, the V gene TRBV5-4; TRBD2 agrees at 7 bases. The V segment lost 1 base and the J segment 4 bases; nucleotides outside the gene matches: 8. CDR3 length: 15 residues. Germline loops: CDR1 SGHNT, CDR2 YYREEE (reference sequence). CDR3 coding DNA: TGTGCCAGCAGCTTGTCTAGCGGAGCCCATTACGAGCAGTACTTC. Protein sequence: CASSLSSGAHYEQYF.